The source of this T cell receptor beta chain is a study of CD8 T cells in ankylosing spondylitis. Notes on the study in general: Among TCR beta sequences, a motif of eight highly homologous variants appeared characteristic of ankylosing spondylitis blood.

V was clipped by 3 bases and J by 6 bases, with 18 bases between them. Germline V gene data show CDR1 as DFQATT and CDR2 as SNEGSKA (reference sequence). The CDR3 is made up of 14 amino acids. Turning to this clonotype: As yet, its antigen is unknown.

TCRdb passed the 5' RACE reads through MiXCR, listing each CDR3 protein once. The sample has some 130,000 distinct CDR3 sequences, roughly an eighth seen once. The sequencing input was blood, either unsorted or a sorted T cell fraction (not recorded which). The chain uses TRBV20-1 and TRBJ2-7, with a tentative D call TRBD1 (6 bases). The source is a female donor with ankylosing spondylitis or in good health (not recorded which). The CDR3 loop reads CSARVALGQTEQYF. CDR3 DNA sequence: TGCAGTGCTAGGGTTGCGTTAGGACAGACCGAGCAGTACTTC.